This TCR beta chain came from a study of blood T cell repertoires in COVID-19. Only in-frame clones appear in the TCRdb table, and some are missing; sequencing was by immunoSEQ multiplex PCR. The sample consists of around 250,000 clones, around 90% of them appearing once. Clinical history as reported by participants underpinned cohort assignment. Sequencing input: PBMCs or T cells enriched from blood (not recorded which). The origin of this receptor is a human donor in a cohort exposed to, infected with or recovered from COVID-19 (not recorded which). The donor label of this sample is uncertain.

CDR3 loop: CASSSVVGLAGVAGELFF. The CDR3 DNA sequence: TGTGCCAGCAGCTCGGTTGTGGGACTAGCGGGGGTAGCCGGGGAGCTGTTTTTT. V and J are TRBV11-2 and TRBJ2-2; 14 nucleotides align to TRBD2. Germline V CDR1 and CDR2: SGHAT, FQNNGV. This CDR3 region has 18 residues. The V and J ends lost 4 bases and 6 bases, in that order; junction bases with no gene match: 10. The full variable domain, its missing parts supplied by reference TRBV11-2 and TRBJ2-2, is EAGVAQSPRYKIIEKRQSVAFWCNPISGHATLYWYQQILGQGPKLLIQFQNNGVVDDSQLPKDRFSAERLKGVDSTLKIQPAKLEDSAVYLCASSSVVGLAGVAGELFFGEGSRLTVL.